Listed below are T cell receptor beta chains from one sample, sequenced in a study of response to subunit inactivated influenza vaccine. TCRdb analysed the RT-PCR reads with MiXCR anew, one entry per CDR3 protein. The repertoire holds about 650,000 distinct CDR3 sequences, with 15% to 17% as singletons. This specimen was PBMCs from blood, taken 11 to 12 days after vaccination. The receptors were sampled from a man aged 50 to 59 who received an inactivated influenza vaccine. Each CDR3 is given with its conserved first and last residue. Size values are once, few and many counts, or a class for expanded clones, and some rows have none.

TRBV12-3/TRBV12-4	few	16	TRBJ1-6	CASSPRDRVYNSPLHF
TRBV28	few	14	TRBJ2-1	CATHRRQRVYEQFF
TRBV3-1	NA	18	TRBJ1-4	CASSQARRGRGTNEKLFF
TRBV5-4	NA	15	TRBJ1-5	CASSSDRGLNQPQHF
TRBV11-2	NA	15	TRBJ1-4	CASSRSQGFDEKLFF
TRBV20-1	few	15	TRBJ1-5	CSADSGGVRNQPQHF
TRBV5-1	NA	15	TRBJ2-2	CASSFSRANTGELFF
TRBV12-3/TRBV12-4	NA	14	TRBJ2-7	CASSNRDRSYEQYF
TRBV6-5	NA	15	TRBJ1-4	CASSYATGVNEKLFF
TRBV6-5	NA	15	TRBJ1-4	CASSYTGGTNEKLFF
TRBV24-1	many	12	TRBJ2-1	CATSGRGNEQFF
TRBV7-8	few	15	TRBJ2-3	CASSLVGRGSDTQYF
TRBV19	few	14	TRBJ2-5	CASSTGTDQETQYF
TRBV6-1	NA	18	TRBJ2-2	CASSALDRGRSYTGELFF
TRBV25-1	few	13	TRBJ2-7	CASSDPTRYEQYF
TRBV7-9	few	16	TRBJ1-3	CASSLATGNPGNTIYF
TRBV2	NA	16	TRBJ2-1	CASSELSVGSYNEQFF
TRBV14	NA	17	TRBJ2-2	CASSQDGGRKDTGELFF
TRBV2	NA	12	TRBJ2-7	CASSVDDYEQYF
TRBV12-3/TRBV12-4	NA	14	TRBJ2-1	CASSLQGVYNEQFF
TRBV25-1	few	16	TRBJ2-1	CASSTLAGGPKNEQFF
TRBV5-1	few	17	TRBJ2-1	CASSLAKGTGGWNEQFF